Below, one T cell receptor (beta chain) is given with its context. What it binds is not known. The sample comes from a study of regulatory T cells in long-lasting Graves disease. Study-wide results and caveats: TRBV28, TRBJ1-2 and TRBJ2-5 emerged as the favored segments in persistent disease.

As for time point: newly diagnosed GD, antithyroid drugs for less than 3 months. After RNA was extracted from PBMCs, the TCR library was made from it. According to the study, TCR beta libraries were built with iRepertoire HTBI primers and CDR3-region Arm-PCR. TCRdb used MiXCR to reprocess the multiplex PCR reads, holding one entry per CDR3 protein. The table includes roughly 560,000 distinct CDR3 sequences, 12% detected once. This CDR3 spans 15 amino acids. Germline CDR1 reads SQVTM; CDR2 reads ANQGSEA. Unmatched junction bases numbered 4, after V lost 5 bases and J lost 0 bases. The data also belong to a second study, concerning T cells in Graves' hyperthyroidism and ophthalmopathy.

The sample here was peripheral blood mononuclear cells (PBMCs), taken at new diagnosis, from a patient treated with antithyroid drugs. The chain employs TRBV29-1 and TRBJ1-6; 7 positions agree with TRBD1. This clonotype originated in a woman aged 30 to 39 with Graves disease. The CDR3 reads CSVMTGSSYNSPLHF. The CDR3 DNA reads TGCAGCGTTATGACAGGGAGCTCCTATAATTCACCCCTCCACTTT.